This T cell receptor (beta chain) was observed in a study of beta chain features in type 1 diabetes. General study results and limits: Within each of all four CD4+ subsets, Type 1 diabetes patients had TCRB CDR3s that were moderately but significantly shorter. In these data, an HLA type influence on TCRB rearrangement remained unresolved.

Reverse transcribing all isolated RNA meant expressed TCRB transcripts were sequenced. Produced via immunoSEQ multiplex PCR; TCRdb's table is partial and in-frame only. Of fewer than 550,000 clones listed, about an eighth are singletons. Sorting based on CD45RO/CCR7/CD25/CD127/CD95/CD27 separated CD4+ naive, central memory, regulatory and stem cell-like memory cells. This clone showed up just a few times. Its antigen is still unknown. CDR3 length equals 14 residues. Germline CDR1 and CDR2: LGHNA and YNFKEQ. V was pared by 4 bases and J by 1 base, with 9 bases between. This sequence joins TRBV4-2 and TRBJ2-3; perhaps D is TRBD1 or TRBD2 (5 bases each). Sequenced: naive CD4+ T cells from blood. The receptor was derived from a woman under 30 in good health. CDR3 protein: CASSPRDRTDTQYF. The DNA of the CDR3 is TGTGCCAGCAGCCCCCGGGACCGCACAGATACGCAGTATTTT.